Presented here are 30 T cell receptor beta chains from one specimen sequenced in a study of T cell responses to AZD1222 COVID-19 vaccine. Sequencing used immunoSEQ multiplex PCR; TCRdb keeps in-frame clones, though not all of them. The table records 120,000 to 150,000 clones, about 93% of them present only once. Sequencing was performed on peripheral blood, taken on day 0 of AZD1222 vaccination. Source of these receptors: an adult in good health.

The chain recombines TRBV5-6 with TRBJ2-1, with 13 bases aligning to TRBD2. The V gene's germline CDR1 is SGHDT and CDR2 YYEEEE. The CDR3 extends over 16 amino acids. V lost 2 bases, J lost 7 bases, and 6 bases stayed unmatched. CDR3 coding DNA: TGTGCCAGCAGCTTTCGACTAGCGGGGGGACAGAATGAGCAGTTCTTC. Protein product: CASSFRLAGGQNEQFF. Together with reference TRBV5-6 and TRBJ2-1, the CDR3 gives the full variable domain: DAGVTQSPTHLIKTRGQQVTLRCSPKSGHDTVSWYQQALGQGPQFIFQYYEEEERQRGNFPDRFSGHQFPNYSSELNVNALLLGDSALYLCASSFRLAGGQNEQFFGPGTRLTVL.

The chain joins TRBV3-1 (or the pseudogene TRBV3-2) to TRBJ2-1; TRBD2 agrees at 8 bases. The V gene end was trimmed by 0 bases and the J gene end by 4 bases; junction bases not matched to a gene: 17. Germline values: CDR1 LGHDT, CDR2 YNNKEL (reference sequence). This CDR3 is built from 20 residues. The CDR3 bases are TGTGCCAGCAGCCAAGATTATAGTTTTACAAGCGGGGGATTATACAATGAGCAGTTCTTC. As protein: CASSQDYSFTSGGLYNEQFF.

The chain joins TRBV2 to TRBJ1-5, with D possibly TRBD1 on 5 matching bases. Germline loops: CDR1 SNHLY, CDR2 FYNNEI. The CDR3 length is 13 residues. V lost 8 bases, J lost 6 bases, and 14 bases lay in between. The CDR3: CASLSPGGQPQHF. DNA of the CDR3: TGTGCCAGCTTATCACCCGGGGGTCAGCCCCAGCATTTT.

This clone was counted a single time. The CDR3 nucleotides are TGTGCCAGCAGTTACTTCGGACCAGGCTCTGGAAACACCATATATTTT. Translation: CASSYFGPGSGNTIYF. The genes are TRBV6-5 and TRBJ1-3; D is uncertain. This CDR3 has 16 amino acids. Between the trimmed V and J ends, which lost 1 base and 0 bases, there was a span of 10 bases. CDR1 and CDR2 from the germline V gene are MNHEY and SVGAGI.

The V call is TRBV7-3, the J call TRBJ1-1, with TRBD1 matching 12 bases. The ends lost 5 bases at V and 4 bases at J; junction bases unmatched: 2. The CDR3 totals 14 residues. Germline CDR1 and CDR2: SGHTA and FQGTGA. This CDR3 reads CASSRGQGATEAFF. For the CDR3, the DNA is TGTGCCAGCAGCCGGGGACAGGGGGCCACTGAAGCTTTCTTT.

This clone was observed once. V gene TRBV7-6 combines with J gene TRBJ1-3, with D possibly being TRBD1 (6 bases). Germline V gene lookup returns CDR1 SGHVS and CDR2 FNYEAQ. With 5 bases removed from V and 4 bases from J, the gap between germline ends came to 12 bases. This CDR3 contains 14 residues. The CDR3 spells CASSQIGTGNTIYF. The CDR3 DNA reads TGTGCCAGCAGCCAAATCGGGACAGGAAACACCATATATTTT.

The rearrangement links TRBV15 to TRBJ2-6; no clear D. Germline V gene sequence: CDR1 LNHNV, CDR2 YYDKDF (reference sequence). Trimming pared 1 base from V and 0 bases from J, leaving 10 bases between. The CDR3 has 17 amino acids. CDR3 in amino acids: CATSRVGSSSGANVLTF. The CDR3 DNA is TGTGCCACCAGCAGAGTCGGAAGTAGCTCTGGGGCCAACGTCCTGACTTTC.

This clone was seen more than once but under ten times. The CDR3 DNA sequence: TGTGCCAGCACCCGCCGGGGCCCACGACACACCTACAATGAGCAGTTCTTC. Protein product: CASTRRGPRHTYNEQFF. The chain is built from TRBV7-9 and TRBJ2-1, with D tentatively TRBD1 or TRBD2 (5 bases each). This CDR3 spans 17 amino acids. Looked up from germline, CDR1 is SEHNR and CDR2 is FQNEAQ (reference sequence). V lost 7 bases to trimming and J lost 2 bases, with 21 bases between them.

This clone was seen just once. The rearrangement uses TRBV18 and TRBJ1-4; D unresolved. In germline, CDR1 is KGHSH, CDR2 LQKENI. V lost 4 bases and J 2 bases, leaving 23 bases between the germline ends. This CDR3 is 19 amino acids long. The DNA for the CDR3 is TGTGCCAGCTCACTCACCACCGCGGGTACACGAGGGACTAATGAAAAACTGTTTTTT. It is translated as CASSLTTAGTRGTNEKLFF.

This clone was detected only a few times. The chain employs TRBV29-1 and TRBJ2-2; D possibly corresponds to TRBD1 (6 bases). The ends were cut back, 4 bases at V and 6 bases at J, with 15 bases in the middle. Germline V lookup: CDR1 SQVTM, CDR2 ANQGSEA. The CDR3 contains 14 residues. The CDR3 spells CSVAGQPRPGELFF. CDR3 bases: TGCAGCGTTGCCGGACAGCCCAGGCCCGGGGAGCTGTTTTTT.

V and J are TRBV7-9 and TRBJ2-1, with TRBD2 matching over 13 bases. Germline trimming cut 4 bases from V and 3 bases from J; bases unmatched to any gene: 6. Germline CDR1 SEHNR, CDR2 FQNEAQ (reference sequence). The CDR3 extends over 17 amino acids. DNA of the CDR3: TGTGCCAGCAGCTCCCCGACTAGCGGGAGGCACTACAATGAGCAGTTCTTC. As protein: CASSSPTSGRHYNEQFF.

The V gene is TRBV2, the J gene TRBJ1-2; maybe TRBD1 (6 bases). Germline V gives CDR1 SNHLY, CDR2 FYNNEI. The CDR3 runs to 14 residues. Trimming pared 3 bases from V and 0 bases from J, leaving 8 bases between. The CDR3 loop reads CASSEAGANYGYTF. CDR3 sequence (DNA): TGTGCCAGCAGTGAGGCAGGGGCTAACTATGGCTACACCTTC.

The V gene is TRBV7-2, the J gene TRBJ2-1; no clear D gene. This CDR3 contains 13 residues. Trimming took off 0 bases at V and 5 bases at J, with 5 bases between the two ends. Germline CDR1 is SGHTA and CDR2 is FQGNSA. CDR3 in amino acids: CASSLAADNEQFF. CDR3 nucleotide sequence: TGTGCCAGCAGCTTAGCGGCAGACAATGAGCAGTTCTTC.

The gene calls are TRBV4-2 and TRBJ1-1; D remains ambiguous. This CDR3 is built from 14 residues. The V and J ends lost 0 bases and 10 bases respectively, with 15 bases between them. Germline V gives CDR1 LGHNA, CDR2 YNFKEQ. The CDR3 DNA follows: TGTGCCAGCAGCCAAGAAACGGCCCAGTTAGGAGCTTTCTTT. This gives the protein CASSQETAQLGAFF.

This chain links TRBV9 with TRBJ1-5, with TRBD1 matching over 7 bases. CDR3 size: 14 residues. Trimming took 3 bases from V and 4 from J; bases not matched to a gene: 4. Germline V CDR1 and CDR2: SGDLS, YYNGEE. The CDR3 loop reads CASSDRDSNQPQHF. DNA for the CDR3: TGTGCCAGCAGCGACCGGGACAGTAATCAGCCCCAGCATTTT.

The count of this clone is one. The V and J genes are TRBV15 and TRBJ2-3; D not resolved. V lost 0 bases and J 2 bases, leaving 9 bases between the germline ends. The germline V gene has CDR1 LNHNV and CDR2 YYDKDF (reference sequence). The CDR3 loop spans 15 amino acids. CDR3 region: CATSRDPAATDTQYF. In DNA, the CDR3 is TGTGCCACCAGCAGAGATCCTGCAGCCACAGATACGCAGTATTTT.

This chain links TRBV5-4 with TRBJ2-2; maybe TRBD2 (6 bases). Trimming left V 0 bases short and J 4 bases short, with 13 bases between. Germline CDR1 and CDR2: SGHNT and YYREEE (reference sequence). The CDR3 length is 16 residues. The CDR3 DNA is TGTGCCAGCAGCTTGGCCATCGGGAGAAGCACCGGGGAGCTGTTTTTT. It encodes CASSLAIGRSTGELFF.

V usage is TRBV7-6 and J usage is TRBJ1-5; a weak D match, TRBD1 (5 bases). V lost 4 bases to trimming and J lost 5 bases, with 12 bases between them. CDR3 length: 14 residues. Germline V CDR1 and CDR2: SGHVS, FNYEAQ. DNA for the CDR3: TGTGCCAGCAGCTCTACAGGTTCTCATCAGCCCCAGCATTTT. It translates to CASSSTGSHQPQHF.

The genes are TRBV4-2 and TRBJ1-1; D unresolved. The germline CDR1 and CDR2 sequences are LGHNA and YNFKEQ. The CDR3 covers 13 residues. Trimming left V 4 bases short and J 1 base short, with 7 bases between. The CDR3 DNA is TGTGCCAGCAGCCGCGCTACGAACACTGAAGCTTTCTTT. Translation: CASSRATNTEAFF.

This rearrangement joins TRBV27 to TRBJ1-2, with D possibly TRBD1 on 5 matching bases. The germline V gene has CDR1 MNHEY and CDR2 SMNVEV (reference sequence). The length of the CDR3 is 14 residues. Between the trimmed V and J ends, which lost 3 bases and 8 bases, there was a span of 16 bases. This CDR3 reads CASSLLGTDRGYTF. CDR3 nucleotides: TGTGCCAGCAGTTTGCTCGGGACCGACCGGGGCTACACCTTC.

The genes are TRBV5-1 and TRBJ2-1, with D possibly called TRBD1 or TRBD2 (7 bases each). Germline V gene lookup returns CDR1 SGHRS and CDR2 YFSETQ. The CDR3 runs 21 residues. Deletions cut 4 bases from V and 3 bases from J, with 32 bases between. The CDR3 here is CASSVGKREGSGGAVYNEQFF. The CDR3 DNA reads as TGCGCCAGCAGCGTCGGGAAAAGGGAGGGCTCAGGGGGAGCGGTCTACAATGAGCAGTTCTTC.

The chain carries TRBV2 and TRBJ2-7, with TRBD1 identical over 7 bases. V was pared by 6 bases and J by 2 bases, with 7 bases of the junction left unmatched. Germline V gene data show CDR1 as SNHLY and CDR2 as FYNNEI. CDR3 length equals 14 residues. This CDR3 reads CASRVDRAAYEQYF. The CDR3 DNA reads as TGTGCCAGCAGGGTCGACAGGGCGGCCTACGAGCAGTACTTC.

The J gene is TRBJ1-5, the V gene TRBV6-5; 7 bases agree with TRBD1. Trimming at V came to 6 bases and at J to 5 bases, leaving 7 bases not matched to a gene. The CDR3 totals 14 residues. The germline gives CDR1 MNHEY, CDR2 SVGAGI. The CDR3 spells CASSRGGGDQPQHF. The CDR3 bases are TGTGCCAGCAGCCGAGGGGGCGGAGATCAGCCCCAGCATTTT.

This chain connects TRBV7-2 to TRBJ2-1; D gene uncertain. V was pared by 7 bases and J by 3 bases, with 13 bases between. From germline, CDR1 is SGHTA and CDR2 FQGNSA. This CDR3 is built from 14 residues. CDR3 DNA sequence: TGTGCCAGCACACACCCCTGGGGCTACAATGAGCAGTTCTTC. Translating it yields CASTHPWGYNEQFF.

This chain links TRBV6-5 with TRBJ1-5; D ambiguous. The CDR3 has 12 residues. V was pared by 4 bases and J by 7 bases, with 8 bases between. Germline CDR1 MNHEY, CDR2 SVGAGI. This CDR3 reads CASSLPGQPQHF. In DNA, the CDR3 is TGTGCCAGCAGTTTGCCTGGGCAGCCCCAGCATTTT.

The CDR3 DNA follows: TGTGCCAGCAAACCGGGAGAAATATCAGAAGCTTTCTTT. It specifies CASKPGEISEAFF. The rearrangement links TRBV2 to TRBJ1-1; unclear D gene. The CDR3 spans 13 residues. V was pared by 7 bases and J by 8 bases, with 17 bases between. Germline lookup yields CDR1 SNHLY and CDR2 FYNNEI.

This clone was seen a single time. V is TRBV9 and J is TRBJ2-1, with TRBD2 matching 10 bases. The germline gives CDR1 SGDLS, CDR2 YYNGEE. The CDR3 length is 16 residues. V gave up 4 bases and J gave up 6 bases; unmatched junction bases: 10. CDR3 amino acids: CASSFGGLAGVNEQFF. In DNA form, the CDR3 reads TGTGCCAGCAGCTTTGGGGGGCTAGCGGGAGTCAATGAGCAGTTCTTC. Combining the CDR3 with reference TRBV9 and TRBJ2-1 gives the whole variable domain DSGVTQTPKHLITATGQRVTLRCSPRSGDLSVYWYQQSLDQGLQFLIQYYNGEERAKGNILERFSAQQFPDLHSELNLSSLELGDSALYFCASSFGGLAGVNEQFFGPGTRLTVL.

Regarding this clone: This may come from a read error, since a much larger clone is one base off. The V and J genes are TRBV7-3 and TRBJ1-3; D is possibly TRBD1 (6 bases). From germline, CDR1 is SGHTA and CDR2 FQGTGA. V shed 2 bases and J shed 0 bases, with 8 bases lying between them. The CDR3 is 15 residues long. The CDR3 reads CASSLGGGSGNTIYF. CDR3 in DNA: TGTGCCAGCAGCTTAGGGGGCGGCTCTGGAAACACCATATATTTT.

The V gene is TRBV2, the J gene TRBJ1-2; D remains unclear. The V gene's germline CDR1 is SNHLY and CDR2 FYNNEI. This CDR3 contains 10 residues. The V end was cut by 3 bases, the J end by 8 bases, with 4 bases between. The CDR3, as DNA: TGTGCCAGCAGTGAGAGGGGCTACACCTTC. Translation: CASSERGYTF.

CDR3: CASRRGAGALYEQYF. CDR3 bases: TGTGCCAGCAGACGAGGGGCGGGGGCTCTGTACGAGCAGTACTTC. J is TRBJ2-7 and V is TRBV7-8; D perhaps matches TRBD2 (7 bases). The CDR3 contains 15 residues. Germline lookup yields CDR1 SGHVS and CDR2 FQNEAQ. Trimming shortened V by 6 bases and J by 4 bases, and 19 bases separated the two germline ends.